What follows describes a single T cell receptor (beta chain). The clone's antigen remains unknown. Per-base quality was not reported, and no clone a single base away is much larger than it. V is shortened by 0 bases, J by 4 bases, and the region joining them spans 6 bases. The CDR3 runs 13 amino acids, cysteine and phenylalanine included. This entry keeps only the CDR3 DNA: 39 bases, framed from base 1. CDR1 SGHNT and CDR2 YYREEE are derived from the germline V gene (reference sequence). The treatment or condition label on this specimen signifies: nivolumab (PD-1 blockade) given before sampling. The DNeasy Blood and Tissue Kit was used to extract DNA from formalin-fixed paraffin-embedded specimens. The sample comes from a study of T cells in tumors and immune-related adverse events (dated by TCRdb to the early 2020s). The TCR beta locus was amplified and sequenced using the immunoSEQ assay, from which bulk TCR Vbeta CDR3 data were obtained. Turning to the authors' computational methods: Non-productive CDR3s, sequences shorter than 7 amino acids, and those not starting with C or ending with F/W were excluded. Analysis was restricted to specimens with at least 1000 reads, and clonotypes were defined at the amino acid level. Clonality was calculated as 1 minus Pielou's evenness. Library sizes were equalized by abundance-weighted random subsampling with replacement, which was repeated 100 times so that 95% confidence intervals could be reported. The Morisita overlap index was used to quantify repertoire overlap, and the top 40 clones in each specimen were examined for overlap with the irAE. TCRdb limited this immuneACCESS table to in-frame rearrangements with V and J called. A share of clones is missing; checked studies link under half to unresolved V genes, and the rest is unexplained. V, J and clone size reflect that table, while D and trimming were determined from the DNA. Present in this sample are some 11,000 clones, 85% to 95% of which were seen just once. The ten largest clones add up to 1.5% of the sample.

Sequenced material: lymph node tissue, taken from a patient treated with anti-PD-1 therapy. The receptor chain draws on TRBV5-4 and TRBJ2-3; the D segment is perhaps TRBD1 or TRBD2, each sharing 5 matched bases. This TCR was recovered from a female donor with metastatic renal cell carcinoma. In nucleotide form, the sequence is TGTGCCAGCAGCTTGGTGGGGGCAGATACGCAGTATTTT. This sequence encodes CASSLVGADTQYF.